The rows below give T cell receptor beta chains drawn from one sample of a study of cytomegalovirus exposure and HLA in healthy donors. Measured with immunoSEQ multiplex PCR; TCRdb has only the in-frame clones, and not every one. This sample contains 130,000 or so clones. Sequencing input: PBMCs. The receptors stem from a middle-aged woman in good health and CMV-seropositive. The CDR3 runs from the conserved cysteine through the conserved F or W. A D gene is named only where the DNA matches it firmly.

j_call | v_call | d_call | cdr3_aa | cdr3_nt
TRBJ2-5 | TRBV5-1 | NA | CASSLANREGETQYF | TGCGCCAGCAGCTTGGCCAACAGGGAGGGCGAGACCCAGTACTTC
TRBJ2-3 | TRBV19 | TRBD2 | CASSKRTSASTDTQYF | TGTGCCAGTAGTAAAAGGACTAGCGCGAGCACAGATACGCAGTATTTT
TRBJ2-1 | TRBV6-6 | NA | CASSSDPGGYNEQFF | TGTGCCAGCAGTTCGGACCCAGGAGGCTACAATGAGCAGTTCTTC
TRBJ1-4 | TRBV30 | NA | CAWREGVTTNEKLFF | TGTGCCTGGAGGGAGGGAGTTACAACTAATGAAAAACTGTTTTTT
TRBJ2-4 | TRBV28 | NA | CASSPGGGLKNIQYF | TGTGCCAGCAGTCCCGGCGGCGGACTGAAAAACATTCAGTACTTC
TRBJ2-7 | TRBV2 | NA | CASTPSRAGARVYEQYF | TGTGCCAGCACTCCTTCGAGGGCAGGGGCGAGGGTCTACGAGCAGTACTTC
TRBJ2-5 | TRBV7-2 | TRBD2 | CASSPAGTSGQETQYF | TGTGCCAGCAGCCCAGCCGGGACTAGCGGCCAAGAGACCCAGTACTTC
TRBJ1-1 | TRBV9 | NA | CASSVEGKDTEAFF | TGTGCCAGCAGCGTTGAGGGCAAAGACACTGAAGCTTTCTTT
TRBJ1-2 | TRBV5-6 | NA | CASSPGDRNYGYTF | TGTGCCAGCAGCCCGGGGGACCGGAACTATGGCTACACCTTC
TRBJ1-4 | TRBV25-1 | NA | CASSEGEGEKLFF | TGTGCCAGCAGTGAGGGGGAGGGCGAAAAACTGTTTTTT
TRBJ2-2 | TRBV28 | NA | CASSPLPDITGELFF | TGTGCCAGCAGCCCACTCCCCGACATAACCGGGGAGCTGTTTTTT
TRBJ2-7 | TRBV19 | TRBD1 | CASSMSGQGAVEQYF | TGTGCCAGTAGTATGTCGGGACAGGGAGCTGTCGAGCAGTACTTC
TRBJ2-2 | TRBV29-1 | TRBD2 | CSVAGLAGGPNTGELFF | TGCAGCGTGGCGGGACTAGCGGGAGGGCCCAACACCGGGGAGCTGTTTTTT
TRBJ1-5 | TRBV19 | TRBD1 | CAVGQGGFQPQHF | TGTGCCGTGGGACAGGGGGGCTTTCAGCCCCAGCATTTT
TRBJ1-2 | TRBV2 | TRBD1 | CASSGGQGYGYTF | TGTGCCAGCAGCGGGGGACAGGGATATGGCTACACCTTC
TRBJ2-1 | TRBV28 | TRBD2 | CASSLLAGGFYEQFF | TGTGCCAGCAGTTTACTAGCGGGAGGTTTCTATGAGCAGTTCTTC
TRBJ2-5 | TRBV6-1 | NA | CASCQMRGGPETQYF | TGTGCCAGCTGTCAAATGAGGGGAGGCCCAGAGACCCAGTACTTC
TRBJ2-1 | TRBV5-1 | NA | CASSLAGGTGGARTSGRNYNEQFF | TGCGCCAGCAGCTTGGCCGGGGGGACAGGGGGCGCTCGGACTAGCGGGAGAAATTACAATGAGCAGTTCTTC
TRBJ1-5 | TRBV6-5 | NA | CASSRGGRNQPQHF | TGTGCCAGCAGTCGGGGGGGGAGAAATCAGCCCCAGCATTTT
TRBJ2-3 | TRBV10-3 | NA | CAISESGDGAKDTQYF | TGTGCCATCAGTGAGTCTGGGGATGGGGCAAAAGATACGCAGTATTTT
TRBJ2-7 | TRBV6-5 | TRBD2 | CASSSTSGGSYEQYF | TGTGCCAGCAGTTCGACTAGCGGGGGATCCTACGAGCAGTACTTC
TRBJ2-7 | TRBV14 | TRBD2 | CASSQDGGRATYEQYF | TGTGCCAGCAGCCAAGATGGGGGGAGGGCGACCTACGAGCAGTACTTC
TRBJ2-5 | TRBV28 | NA | CASSQTGIWKTQYF | TGTGCCAGCAGTCAAACAGGGATCTGGAAGACCCAGTACTTC
TRBJ2-3 | TRBV7-9 | NA | CASSFNGVTDTQYF | TGTGCCAGCAGCTTTAACGGAGTCACAGATACGCAGTATTTT
TRBJ2-2 | TRBV14 | TRBD2 | CASSLRAGANTGELFF | TGTGCCAGCAGCCTCCGGGCGGGAGCAAACACCGGGGAGCTGTTTTTT
TRBJ1-4 | TRBV10-3 | NA | CAIRRQGGDEKLFF | TGTGCCATCAGAAGGCAGGGAGGTGATGAAAAACTGTTTTTT
TRBJ1-1 | TRBV7-9 | NA | CASSLRGNTEAFF | TGTGCCAGCAGCTTAAGAGGGAACACTGAAGCTTTCTTT
TRBJ2-1 | TRBV18 | NA | CASWEVRDEQFF | TGTGCCAGCTGGGAGGTCAGGGATGAGCAGTTCTTC
TRBJ2-3 | TRBV5-1 | TRBD2 | CASSLALAGEGDTQYF | TGCGCCAGCAGCTTGGCATTAGCGGGCGAAGGGGATACGCAGTATTTT
TRBJ1-2 | TRBV2 | NA | CASSEMENYGYTF | TGTGCCAGCAGTGAAATGGAGAACTATGGCTACACCTTC
TRBJ2-1 | TRBV29-1 | TRBD2 | CSVAVLAGYNEQFF | TGCAGCGTTGCAGTCCTAGCGGGCTACAATGAGCAGTTCTTC
TRBJ2-5 | TRBV7-3 | NA | CAIGGDGWETQYF | TGTGCCATAGGGGGTGACGGGTGGGAGACCCAGTACTTC
TRBJ2-1 | TRBV6-5 | NA | CASSYGGANQHEQFF | TGTGCCAGCAGTTACGGGGGGGCGAACCAACATGAGCAGTTCTTC
TRBJ2-3 | TRBV5-4 | NA | CASSPNTDTQYF | TGTGCCAGCAGCCCCAACACAGATACGCAGTATTTT
TRBJ2-1 | TRBV11-2 | TRBD2 | CASSRTSGNTYNEQFF | TGTGCCAGCAGCCGGACTAGCGGGAACACATACAATGAGCAGTTCTTC
TRBJ2-7 | TRBV5-6 | TRBD2 | CASSFRGAGRHYEQYF | TGTGCCAGCAGCTTTCGGGGAGCGGGGCGTCACTACGAGCAGTACTTC
TRBJ2-3 | TRBV29-1 | TRBD2 | CSVDRAGRGTDTQYF | TGCAGCGTTGACAGGGCGGGGAGGGGCACAGATACGCAGTATTTT
TRBJ2-2 | TRBV19 | NA | CASSPGPLAGELFF | TGTGCCAGTAGTCCAGGTCCTTTGGCCGGGGAGCTGTTTTTT
TRBJ2-5 | TRBV2 | NA | CASREGNQETQYF | TGTGCCAGCAGGGAGGGGAACCAAGAGACCCAGTACTTC
TRBJ1-1 | TRBV21-1 | NA | CASSSRGNTEAFF | TGTGCCAGCAGCAGCAGGGGGAACACTGAAGCTTTCTTT
TRBJ2-1 | TRBV5-6 | NA | CASSLVGASYNEQFF | TGTGCCAGCAGCTTGGTGGGCGCCTCCTACAATGAGCAGTTCTTC
TRBJ1-5 | TRBV16 | NA | CASSQLTGEQPQHF | TGTGCCAGCAGCCAATTGACAGGAGAGCAGCCCCAGCATTTT
TRBJ1-4 | TRBV2 | NA | CASSEVPVPNEKLFF | TGTGCCAGCAGTGAAGTCCCGGTTCCCAATGAAAAACTGTTTTTT
TRBJ2-2 | TRBV6-6 | NA | CASSYPRDTGELFF | TGTGCCAGCAGTTACCCCAGGGACACCGGGGAGCTGTTTTTT
TRBJ2-4 | TRBV7-9 | NA | CASSPSVLAKNIQYF | TGTGCCAGCAGCCCATCAGTCCTAGCCAAAAACATTCAGTACTTC
TRBJ2-7 | TRBV27 | TRBD1 | CASSSGGTGINYEQYF | TGTGCCAGCAGTTCTGGTGGGACAGGGATTAACTACGAGCAGTACTTC
TRBJ1-3 | TRBV7-8 | NA | CASSLVSASSGGNTIYF | TGTGCCAGCAGCTTAGTGTCGGCGAGCTCGGGAGGAAACACCATATATTTT
TRBJ2-1 | TRBV9 | TRBD1 | CASSPATGQVSYNEQFF | TGTGCCAGCAGCCCCGCTACGGGACAGGTCTCCTACAATGAGCAGTTCTTC
TRBJ1-5 | TRBV7-8 | NA | CASSLETARPQHF | TGTGCCAGCAGCTTGGAGACGGCTCGGCCCCAGCATTTT
TRBJ1-5 | TRBV5-1 | NA | CASSLGGGQPQHF | TGCGCCAGCAGCTTAGGGGGTGGTCAGCCCCAGCATTTT
TRBJ2-5 | TRBV7-9 | NA | CASSLRQGWGNQETQYF | TGTGCCAGCAGCTTACGGCAGGGGTGGGGGAACCAAGAGACCCAGTACTTC
TRBJ2-1 | TRBV9 | NA | CASSDDGGAYNEQFF | TGTGCCAGCAGCGACGATGGTGGAGCTTACAATGAGCAGTTCTTC